The 10 T cell receptor beta chains below come from one sample, sequenced in a study of response to subunit inactivated influenza vaccine. TCRdb analysed the RT-PCR reads with MiXCR anew, one entry per CDR3 protein. The sample has 500,000 or so distinct CDR3 sequences, approximately 11% seen once. The source was PBMCs from blood, collected roughly 48 days after vaccination. These receptor sequences come from a man aged 50-60 years who received an inactivated influenza vaccine.

The rearrangement uses TRBV4-2 and TRBJ1-2; D not resolved. Trimming left V 0 bases short and J 7 bases short, with 9 bases between. The CDR3 sequence is 13 residues long. Germline V CDR1 and CDR2: LGHNA, YNFKEQ. Here the CDR3 reads CASSQDRRVGYTF. The CDR3 DNA follows: TGTGCCAGCAGCCAAGATAGGAGGGTTGGCTACACCTTC.

The chain combines TRBV9 with TRBJ2-3; possibly TRBD1 for D (6 bases). The CDR3 has 14 residues. Germline CDR1 SGDLS, CDR2 YYNGEE. Trimming took off 0 bases at V and 6 bases at J, with 11 bases between the two ends. CDR3 sequence reads: CASSVGAGDDTQYF. The CDR3 DNA is TGTGCCAGCAGCGTAGGGGCAGGGGATGATACGCAGTATTTT.

The table lists this clonotype with many counts. The chain employs TRBV9 and TRBJ1-2, with D possibly TRBD1 on 6 matching bases. The CDR3 sequence is 16 residues long. Per germline, CDR1 SGDLS and CDR2 YYNGEE. The V gene lost 0 bases and the J gene lost 4 bases, with 16 bases spanning the gap. CDR3 sequence (DNA): TGTGCCAGCAGCGTAGGTGGGGGGCGTTTAAGCTATGGCTACACCTTC. This gives the protein CASSVGGGRLSYGYTF.

This clonotype was seen a handful of times. The chain combines TRBV12-5 with TRBJ2-7, with 8 bases fitting TRBD1. Germline CDR1 is LGHNT and CDR2 is FRNRAP. V shed 1 base and J 1 base; nucleotides not matched to a gene: 9. The CDR3 covers 17 residues. CDR3 in amino acids: CASGLANDGDRSYEQYF. CDR3 DNA sequence: TGTGCTAGTGGTTTGGCCAACGATGGGGACAGGTCCTACGAGCAGTACTTC.

This clonotype occurred a few times. This CDR3 is CAISVDRGSNEQYF. In DNA form, the CDR3 reads TGTGCCATCAGTGTAGACAGGGGGTCCAACGAGCAGTACTTC. The chain links TRBV10-3 to TRBJ2-7; 9 positions match TRBD1. The germline CDR1 and CDR2 sequences are ENHRY and SYGVKD. The CDR3 covers 14 residues. V was pared by 4 bases and J by 5 bases, with 6 bases of the junction left unmatched.

This clonotype turned up a few times. This chain joins TRBV7-2 and TRBJ2-4; D unclear. The V end lost 5 bases, the J end lost 0 bases, and 11 bases lay between the germline ends. Germline CDR1 and CDR2: SGHTA and FQGNSA. This CDR3 region has 15 residues. The CDR3 sequence: CASSGQKEAKNIQYF. The CDR3 DNA follows: TGTGCCAGCAGCGGCCAGAAGGAAGCCAAAAACATTCAGTACTTC.

This clonotype occurred a few times. This chain connects TRBV20-1 to TRBJ2-3; 14 nucleotides agree with TRBD2. Germline-derived CDR1 and CDR2 are DFQATT and SNEGSKA (reference sequence). CDR3 length: 16 amino acids. Trimming took 3 bases from V and 5 from J; bases not matched to a gene: 7. The CDR3 sequence is CSARQGLAGALDTQYF. Here the CDR3 DNA reads TGCAGTGCTAGGCAGGGACTAGCGGGAGCGTTAGATACGCAGTATTTT.

The J gene is TRBJ2-4, the V gene TRBV29-1; 15 bases are shared with TRBD2. Germline V gives CDR1 SQVTM, CDR2 ANQGSEA. The CDR3 is made up of 16 amino acids. V dropped 6 bases and J dropped 8; count of bases not matched to a gene: 11. The CDR3 loop is CSVRTSGRAFAHIQYF. The CDR3 DNA follows: TGCAGCGTCCGGACTAGCGGGAGGGCTTTTGCGCACATTCAGTACTTC.

This clonotype was detected a few times. The J gene is TRBJ2-5, the V gene TRBV28; D call uncertain. Germline V lookup: CDR1 MDHEN, CDR2 SYDVKM. Trimming removed 6 bases from V and 2 bases from J, with 28 bases in between. The CDR3 is 19 amino acids. DNA for the CDR3: TGTGCCAGCAGCCCATTTTTTTTCGTCTCGGGCTTTAATCAAGAGACCCAGTACTTC. It specifies CASSPFFFVSGFNQETQYF.

This clonotype has only a few counts. The chain recombines TRBV11-2 with TRBJ2-3; TRBD2 matches 7 bases. In germline, CDR1 is SGHAT, CDR2 FQNNGV. The CDR3 is 15 amino acids. V lost 6 bases and J lost 6; bases outside the gene matches: 12. Here the CDR3 DNA reads TGTGCCAGCAGTCGAGTAGGACTAGTAAGTGATACGCAGTATTTT. It codes for CASSRVGLVSDTQYF.